This passage covers 17 T cell receptor beta chains from one sample sequenced in a study of CDR3 diversity in severe acne. In TCRdb, the PCR reads were re-called with MiXCR into one record per CDR3 protein. This table holds 90,000 or so distinct CDR3 sequences, around 50% found once. The source material was blood. These receptors were taken from a male donor in good health, serving as a control.

The V and J genes are TRBV29-1 and TRBJ2-6; D unresolved. CDR1 and CDR2 from the germline V gene are SQVTM and ANQGSEA. This CDR3 has 12 residues. V gave up 6 bases and J gave up 1 base, with 4 bases separating them. This chain's CDR3 is CSVQSGANVLTF. CDR3 bases: TGCAGCGTCCAGTCTGGGGCCAACGTCCTGACTTTC.

This clonotype was observed a few times. The rearrangement links TRBV24-1 to TRBJ2-2; the D is unclear. In germline, CDR1 is KGHDR, CDR2 SFDVKD. Trimming left V 0 bases short and J 4 bases short, with 5 bases between. CDR3 length: 14 amino acids. This CDR3 is CATSDLPGTGELFF. The CDR3 DNA reads as TGTGCCACCAGTGATTTGCCAGGCACCGGGGAGCTGTTTTTT.

The CDR3 DNA follows: TGTGCCAGCAGAACTGGGGGGAACACCATATATTTT. This gives the protein CASRTGGNTIYF. The chain carries TRBV7-9 and TRBJ1-3, with D tentatively TRBD1 (5 bases). CDR1 is SEHNR and CDR2 is FQNEAQ in the germline V gene (reference sequence). The CDR3 loop spans 12 amino acids. V lost 6 bases and J 7 bases, leaving 10 bases between the germline ends.

The chain has TRBV6-1 and TRBJ1-1; D call uncertain. Germline CDR1 is MNHNS and CDR2 is SASEGT. The CDR3 length is 11 residues. Between the trimmed V and J ends, which lost 5 bases and 6 bases, there was a span of 7 bases. The CDR3 DNA is TGTGCCAGCAGTACTACCGCTGAAGCTTTCTTT. This translates into CASSTTAEAFF.

As regards this clonotype: One base away lies a much larger clone, so this may be a sequencing read error. The V gene is TRBV2, the J gene TRBJ1-2, with a weak D call TRBD1 (6 bases). The CDR3 has 15 residues. Germline CDR1 reads SNHLY; CDR2 reads FYNNEI. V lost 1 base, J lost 7 bases, and 16 bases lay in between. The CDR3 sequence is CASSEGDISDCGYTF. The CDR3 DNA sequence: TGTGCCAGCAGTGAAGGGGACATCTCTGACTGTGGCTACACCTTC.

The V call is TRBV20-1, the J call TRBJ1-5; maybe TRBD1 (6 bases). The ends were cut back, 5 bases at V and 2 bases at J, with 7 bases in the middle. In germline, CDR1 is DFQATT, CDR2 SNEGSKA (reference sequence). The CDR3 consists of 12 residues. CDR3 region: CSAAGGNQPQHF. CDR3 sequence (DNA): TGCAGTGCTGCAGGGGGCAATCAGCCCCAGCATTTT.

J is TRBJ2-5 and V is TRBV7-2; D not resolved. Germline V gene sequence: CDR1 SGHTA, CDR2 FQGNSA. V dropped 1 base and J dropped 4 bases, with 16 bases sitting between them. The CDR3 runs to 16 residues. The chain's CDR3 is CASSLVPAIILETQYF. CDR3 coding DNA: TGTGCCAGCAGCTTAGTTCCGGCCATCATCCTAGAGACCCAGTACTTC.

A remark on this clonotype: The junction and the germline gene differ at one end; a read error may be behind it. The chain couples TRBV24-1 to TRBJ2-3; 10 nucleotides agree with TRBD2. Germline V gene sequence: CDR1 KGHDR, CDR2 SFDVKD. CDR3 length: 15 residues. The DNA for the CDR3 is TGTGCCACCAGTGATTTTGTTAGCGGGGGGTATACGCAGTACTTT. The encoded protein is CATSDFVSGGYTQYF.

The chain couples TRBV25-1 to TRBJ1-2; 7 nucleotides line up with TRBD1. The J segment lost 2 bases and the V segment lost 9 bases, leaving 6 bases of the junction unmatched. Germline V lookup: CDR1 MGHDK, CDR2 SYGVNS. The CDR3 is 13 residues long. CDR3 sequence reads: CASQGTDNYGYTF. CDR3 DNA sequence: TGTGCCAGTCAAGGGACAGACAACTATGGCTACACCTTC.

This chain's CDR3 is CASTPWGSSYEQYF. In DNA form, the CDR3 reads TGTGCCAGCACGCCGTGGGGGAGCTCCTACGAGCAGTACTTC. The chain is built from TRBV6-1 and TRBJ2-7; perhaps D is TRBD1 or TRBD2 (5 bases each). Germline CDR1 MNHNS, CDR2 SASEGT. The length of the CDR3 is 14 residues. V lost 7 bases to trimming and J lost 0 bases, with 13 bases between them.

The CDR3 nucleotides read TGTGCCAGCAGCCCGAGGGGGCAGTCCTACGAGCAGTACTTC. The encoded protein is CASSPRGQSYEQYF. The V gene is TRBV7-9, the J gene TRBJ2-7; 7 nucleotides match TRBD1. The CDR3 contains 14 residues. The germline CDR1 and CDR2 sequences are SEHNR and FQNEAQ (reference sequence). V dropped 5 bases and J dropped 1; count of bases not matched to a gene: 5.

This clonotype occurred a few times. The gene calls are TRBV29-1 and TRBJ1-1; possible D gene TRBD1, 5 bases. The CDR3 loop spans 14 amino acids. Between the trimmed V and J ends, which lost 1 base and 1 base, there was a span of 10 bases. Germline CDR1 and CDR2: SQVTM and ANQGSEA. The CDR3 nucleotides read TGCAGCGTTGAAGGCTGGGGGGGGAACACTGAAGCTTTCTTT. Translating gives CSVEGWGGNTEAFF.

In its sample, this clonotype was seen a few times. V and J are TRBV7-9 and TRBJ1-2, with a possible D match to TRBD1 (6 bases). CDR1 SEHNR and CDR2 FQNEAQ come from the germline V gene (reference sequence). Trimming left V 8 bases short and J 5 bases short, with 12 bases between. The CDR3 is made up of 12 amino acids. The CDR3 DNA is TGTGCCAGCGGGGGGGCTGAGTATGGCTACACCTTC. This encodes CASGGAEYGYTF.

To note about this clonotype: This may arise from a read error, as a much more abundant clone is one base away. The rearrangement uses TRBV6-1 and TRBJ1-3; D not certain. This CDR3 is 14 amino acids long. The germline gives CDR1 MNHNS, CDR2 SASEGT. CDR3 coding DNA: TGTGCCAGCACCCAAGGAGGGTTTGGAAACACCATGTATTTT. Protein sequence: CASTQGGFGNTMYF.

This clonotype was observed many times. This rearrangement joins TRBV28 to TRBJ1-2, with 8 bases identical to TRBD1. The CDR3 has 14 amino acids. The V segment lost 5 bases and the J segment 8 bases; nucleotides outside the gene matches: 10. CDR1 is MDHEN and CDR2 is SYDVKM in the germline V gene. Written as DNA, the CDR3 is TGTGCCAGCAGTCTTAGGACAGGGCTGGAAGGCTACACCTTC. Translated: CASSLRTGLEGYTF.

The V and J genes are TRBV5-1 and TRBJ2-7; TRBD2 agrees at 7 bases. Looked up from germline, CDR1 is SGHRS and CDR2 is YFSETQ. The CDR3 is 15 amino acids. The junction had 7 bases not matched to a gene; V was cut back by 0 bases and J by 4 bases. The CDR3 sequence: CASSLAVGGPYEQYF. CDR3 sequence (DNA): TGCGCCAGCAGCTTGGCGGTGGGAGGGCCGTACGAGCAGTACTTC. Supplemented by reference TRBV5-1 and TRBJ2-7, the full variable domain reads KAGVTQTPRYLIKTRGQQVTLSCSPISGHRSVSWYQQTPGQGLQFLFEYFSETQRNKGNFPGRFSGRQFSNSRSEMNVSTLELGDSALYLCASSLAVGGPYEQYFGPGTRLTVT.

This clonotype has ten or more counts. The V and J genes are TRBV7-9 and TRBJ2-5; D gene unclear. Looked up from germline, CDR1 is SEHNR and CDR2 is FQNEAQ (reference sequence). V was trimmed by 1 base and J by 0 bases, leaving 9 bases between them. The CDR3 runs to 15 residues. The CDR3 spells CASSLGSLHQETQYF. CDR3 bases: TGTGCCAGCAGCTTAGGGTCTTTACACCAAGAGACCCAGTACTTC.